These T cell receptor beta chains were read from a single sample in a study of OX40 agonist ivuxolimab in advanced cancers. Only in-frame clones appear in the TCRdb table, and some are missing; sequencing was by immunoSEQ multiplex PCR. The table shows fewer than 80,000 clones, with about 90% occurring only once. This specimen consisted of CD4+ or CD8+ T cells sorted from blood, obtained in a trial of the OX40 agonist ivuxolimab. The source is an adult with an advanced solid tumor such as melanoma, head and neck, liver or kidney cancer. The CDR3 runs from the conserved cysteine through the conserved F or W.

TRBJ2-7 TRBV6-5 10 CASSDSRLDF
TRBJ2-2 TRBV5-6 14 CASSLASGGGELFF
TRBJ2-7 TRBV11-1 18 CASSLGDRSSVWSYEQYF
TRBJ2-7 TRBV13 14 CASSLKSEGDEQYF
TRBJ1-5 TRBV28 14 CASRGREGNQPQHF
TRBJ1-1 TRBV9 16 CASSEGLQGINTEAFF
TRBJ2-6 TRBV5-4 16 CASSEDRSSGANVLTF
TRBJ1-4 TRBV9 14 CASSATGRGMELFF
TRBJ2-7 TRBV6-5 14 CASSHSTGMYEQYF
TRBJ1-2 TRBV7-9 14 CASSKSQGSHGYTF
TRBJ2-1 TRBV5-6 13 CASSVGTSSEQFF
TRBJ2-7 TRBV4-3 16 CASSQDWRGAAREQYF
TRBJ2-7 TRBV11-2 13 CASSLAGRYEQYF
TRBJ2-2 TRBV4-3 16 CASSQGGDSYTGELFF
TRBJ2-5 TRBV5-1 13 CASSWGGPETQYF
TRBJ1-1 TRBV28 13 CASLYQPNTEAFF
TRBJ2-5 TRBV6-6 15 CASSYGGQGKETQYF
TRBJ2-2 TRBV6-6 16 CASSYTVAPSTGELFF
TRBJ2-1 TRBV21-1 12 CASRLEVNEQFF
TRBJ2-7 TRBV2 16 CASSAEGALRWHEQYF
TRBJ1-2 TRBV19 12 CAIILRQGGYTF
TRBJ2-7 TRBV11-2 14 CASSQGTPSYEQYF
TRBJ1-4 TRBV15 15 CATSDRVATNEKLFF
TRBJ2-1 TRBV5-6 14 CASSSSGQYNEQFF
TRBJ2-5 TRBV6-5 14 CASSLGTGQETQYF
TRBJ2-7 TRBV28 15 CASSFTRGGRYEQYF
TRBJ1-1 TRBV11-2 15 CASSFNGQMNTEAFF
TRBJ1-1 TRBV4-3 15 CASSQPGQSNTEAFF
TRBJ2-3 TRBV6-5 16 CASSSGTPPYTDTQYF
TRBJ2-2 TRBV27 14 CATKIYRAGGELFF
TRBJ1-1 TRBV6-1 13 CASRGGGNTEAFF
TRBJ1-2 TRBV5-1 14 CASSENGANYGYTF
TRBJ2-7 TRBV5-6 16 CASSLGEGGGSYEQYF
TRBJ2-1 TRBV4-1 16 CATARRAGGAYNEQFF
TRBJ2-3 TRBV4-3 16 CASSQSVAEGTDTQYF
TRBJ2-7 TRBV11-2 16 CASSFLVRDNSYEQYF
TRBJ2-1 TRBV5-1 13 CASRTPPYNEQFF
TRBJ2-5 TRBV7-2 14 CASSLGRSQETQYF
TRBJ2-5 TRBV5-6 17 CASSLEAWLAGEETQYF
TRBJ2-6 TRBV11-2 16 CASSLGAGAGANVLTF
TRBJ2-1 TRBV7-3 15 CASSPGTSGSNEQFF
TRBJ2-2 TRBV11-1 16 CASSLAWQGNTGELFF
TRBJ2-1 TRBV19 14 CASSILAGDNEQFF
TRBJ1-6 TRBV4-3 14 CASSQDRLRSPLHF